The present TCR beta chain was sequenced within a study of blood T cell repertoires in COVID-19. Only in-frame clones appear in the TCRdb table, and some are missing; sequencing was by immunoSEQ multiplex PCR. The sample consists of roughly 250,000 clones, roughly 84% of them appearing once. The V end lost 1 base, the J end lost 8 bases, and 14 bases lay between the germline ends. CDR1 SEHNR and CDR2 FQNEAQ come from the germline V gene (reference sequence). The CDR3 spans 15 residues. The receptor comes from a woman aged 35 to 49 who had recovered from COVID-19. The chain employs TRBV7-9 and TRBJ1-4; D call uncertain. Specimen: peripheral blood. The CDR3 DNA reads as TGTGCCAGCAGCTTAGGGGTCCTAGAGACCGAAAAACTGTTTTTT. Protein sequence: CASSLGVLETEKLFF.